This passage covers 5 T cell receptor beta chains from one sample sequenced in a study of cytotoxic CD8 clonotypes in ibrutinib-treated CLL. The protocol was immunoSEQ multiplex PCR, while the TCRdb copy is restricted to in-frame clones and leaves out a portion. The repertoire has more than 20,000 clones, around 70% of them found once; the top ten carry 20% to 30%. The sample in question was PBMCs, obtained before ibrutinib treatment. The origin of the receptors is a human donor with chronic lymphocytic leukemia.

The chain recombines TRBV6-1 with TRBJ2-2; TRBD1 matches 7 bases. Germline assignment: CDR1 MNHNS and CDR2 SASEGT. Trimming cost V 6 bases and J 6 bases; bases outside gene matches: 10. This CDR3 has 15 amino acids. CDR3 loop: CASRAQGRVAGELFF. In nucleotides, the CDR3 is TGTGCCAGCAGGGCACAGGGGAGAGTAGCCGGGGAGCTGTTTTTT.

The chain recombines TRBV5-1 with TRBJ2-2; 8 nucleotides match TRBD1. The CDR3 totals 16 residues. V was clipped by 4 bases and J by 1 base; unmatched bases: 6. CDR1 and CDR2 from the germline V gene are SGHRS and YFSETQ. The CDR3 DNA follows: TGCGCCAGCAGCCCCGACGGACAGGGGAACACCGGGGAGCTGTTTTTT. Its translation is CASSPDGQGNTGELFF.

This clone was recorded only once. The CDR3 reads CASSQEGWNTEAFF. The CDR3 DNA reads TGCGCCAGCAGCCAAGAGGGGTGGAACACTGAAGCTTTCTTT. This chain links TRBV4-1 with TRBJ1-1; the D is unclear. The CDR3 runs 14 residues. Germline CDR1 reads MGHRA; CDR2 reads YSYEKL. The V end was cut by 0 bases, the J end by 1 base, with 6 bases between.

CDR3 sequence reads: CSPSSSGRATGELFF. The CDR3 bases are TGCAGCCCGTCCTCTAGCGGGAGGGCGACCGGGGAGCTGTTTTTT. The genes are TRBV29-1 and TRBJ2-2, with 12 bases fitting TRBD2. Trimming cost V 8 bases and J 5 bases; bases outside gene matches: 9. This CDR3 contains 15 residues. Germline V gives CDR1 SQVTM, CDR2 ANQGSEA.

This chain connects TRBV2 to TRBJ1-2; D is perhaps TRBD1 (5 bases). Germline CDR1 reads SNHLY; CDR2 reads FYNNEI. Between the trimmed V and J ends, which lost 8 bases and 8 bases, there was a span of 27 bases. The CDR3 is 16 amino acids. This CDR3 reads CASSPDGTKSAQGYTF. As DNA, the CDR3 is TGTGCCAGCTCACCCGACGGGACTAAAAGCGCGCAGGGCTACACCTTC.